This record looks at one TCR beta chain sequence and its context. The antigen remains unidentified. This record belongs to a study of shared clonotypes between healthy human individuals. The investigators split CD4+ cells into a CD45RA+ naive subset and a CD45RA-negative memory subset. Study findings and constraints: Clonotypes shared by all four sorted-subset donors had higher generation probabilities than non-shared clonotypes. Investigators collected only blood, and repertoires in tissues likely differ. For sorted subsets, rarefaction showed incomplete sequencing despite large depth.

This table comes from immunoSEQ multiplex PCR, and its TCRdb copy is limited to in-frame clones, with some not included. The sample contains millions of clones, roughly 96% of which appear only once. The germline V gene encodes CDR1 DFQATT and CDR2 SNEGSKA (reference sequence). CDR3 length: 10 residues. The sequenced sample consisted of naive CD4+ T cells sorted from blood. This sample's subset: CD45RA+ positively selected. This receptor was identified in a man aged 18 to 30 in good health. The chain joins TRBV20-1 to TRBJ1-2; D is possibly TRBD1 (5 bases). The CDR3 protein is CCGGSYGYTF. CDR3 bases: TGCTGCGGGGGATCCTATGGCTACACCTTC.